This TCR beta chain originates from a study of cytomegalovirus exposure and HLA in healthy donors. The donors comprised healthy bone marrow donors. Donors showed nominal health when sampled, although they likely had unrecorded immune exposures. General study points: TCR beta chain V- and J-gene trimming was linked, in a later analysis, to a missense variant in DCLRE1C.

The PCR used 60 Vbeta and 13 Jbeta primers. Sequencing was performed with immunoSEQ multiplex PCR; in TCRdb, only in-frame clones are kept and a portion is missing. The table has 100,000 or so clones, 74% seen once. This clone appeared a single time. The antigen remains undetermined. This sequence originates from a man in his fifties or sixties in good health and CMV-seropositive. Sequencing used PBMCs.

CDR3 in amino acids: CASSLISGETEAFF. In DNA, the CDR3 is TGCGCCAGCAGCTTGATTTCAGGGGAGACTGAAGCTTTCTTT. The chain joins TRBV5-1 to TRBJ1-1, with D possibly matching TRBD1 (6 bases). The V end was cut by 1 base, the J end by 5 bases, with 12 bases between. Germline CDR1 reads SGHRS; CDR2 reads YFSETQ. The length of the CDR3 is 14 residues.